This TCR beta chain was identified in a study of blood T cell repertoires in COVID-19. Overall study context: Researchers got acute and convalescent COVID-19 samples from the United States, Italy and Spain.

Using immunoSEQ multiplex PCR, the repertoire was profiled, and TCRdb retains in-frame clones only, with some absent. The repertoire has some 500,000 clones, about 89% of them found once; the top ten carry 7.8%. Seattle patient enrollment occurred during active infection, with longitudinal follow-up thereafter. Sequencing was performed on peripheral blood. This sequence was found in a woman between 50 and 59 years old with COVID-19, enrolled during active disease.

CDR3 protein: CASTFRAGDNQPQHF. The CDR3 nucleotides read TGTGCCAGCACCTTTCGGGCGGGGGATAATCAGCCCCAGCATTTT. V and J are TRBV28 and TRBJ1-5; TRBD1 is a possible D gene (5 bases). Germline lookup yields CDR1 MDHEN and CDR2 SYDVKM. Trimming removed 7 bases at V and 4 bases at J, with 17 bases between. The CDR3 totals 15 residues.